The clone carrying this T cell receptor beta chain was detected a few times. As originally analysed: Reference gene primer amplification yielded estimated nucleated cell counts. TCRdb keeps only in-frame clones here, not all; method: immunoSEQ multiplex PCR. V and J calls and clone size come straight from that table; D and trimming were deduced from the DNA. The data contain fewer than 350,000 clones, about 86% of them singletons. The data belong to a study of blood T cell repertoires in COVID-19. Turning to the study itself: Samples came from the United States, Italy and Spain, spanning acute and convalescent COVID-19.

This CDR3 region has 11 residues. Germline V CDR1 and CDR2: DFQATT, SNEGSKA (reference sequence). V was pared by 3 bases and J by 6 bases, with 9 bases between. The rearrangement uses TRBV20-1 and TRBJ2-7; D is perhaps TRBD1 (5 bases). This TCR was sampled from a woman aged 60 to 75 with active or convalescent COVID-19. Sequenced material: peripheral blood. CDR3 bases: TGCAGTGCTAGGTCCAGGGCCGAGCAGTACTTC. This gives the protein CSARSRAEQYF.